This T cell receptor (beta chain) was recovered during a study of blood T cell repertoires in COVID-19. Ten or more counts support this clone. Clones were read by immunoSEQ multiplex PCR, and TCRdb kept only the in-frame ones, dropping some. The sample holds approximately 190,000 clones, 84% seen once. Germline assignment: CDR1 SGHRS and CDR2 YFSETQ. Trimming cost V 0 bases and J 5 bases; bases outside gene matches: 4. The CDR3 contains 17 residues. Contact with a PCR-confirmed or clinician-diagnosed COVID-19 case occurred within 2 weeks of entry. J is TRBJ2-2 and V is TRBV5-1; TRBD2 matches at 13 bases. The sample comprised PBMCs or T cells enriched from blood (not recorded which). The origin of this receptor is a woman aged 30 to 39 who had been exposed to COVID-19. In DNA, the CDR3 is TGCGCCAGCAGCTTGGGACTAGCGGGGGGATTTACCGGGGAGCTGTTTTTT. Protein sequence: CASSLGLAGGFTGELFF.